Listed below are T cell receptor beta chains from one sample, sequenced in a study of shared clonotypes between healthy human individuals. The data were produced by immunoSEQ multiplex PCR, yet TCRdb's version contains in-frame clones alone and is incomplete. This table has about 490,000 clones, approximately 79% appearing once. The specimen sequenced was PBMCs. All receptors derive from a woman aged 40 to 50 in good health. Some clones in this sample may be carry-over from other donors' samples. Both conserved end residues are part of each CDR3. D genes are given only for firm matches. Clone size, where shown, is once, few, many, or a class for clones that have expanded.

d_call: TRBD1; clone_size: NA; j_call: TRBJ1-1; v_call: TRBV30; cdr3_nt: TGTGCCTGGAGTTCGACAGGGAGTGAAGCTTTCTTT; cdr3_aa: CAWSSTGSEAFF
d_call: TRBD1; clone_size: NA; j_call: TRBJ1-3; v_call: TRBV7-6; cdr3_nt: TGTGCCAGCAGCTTATTAGGGGGGACAGCGGCTTCTGGAAACACCATATATTTT; cdr3_aa: CASSLLGGTAASGNTIYF
d_call: TRBD1; clone_size: NA; j_call: TRBJ2-7; v_call: TRBV10-2; cdr3_nt: TGCGCCAGCAGGGATCCGGGACAGGGGTACGAGCAGTACTTC; cdr3_aa: CASRDPGQGYEQYF
d_call: NA; clone_size: NA; j_call: TRBJ1-4; v_call: TRBV7-2; cdr3_nt: TGTGCCAGCAGCCGAGTTCCGGGGGGGTCTAATGAAAAACTGTTTTTT; cdr3_aa: CASSRVPGGSNEKLFF
d_call: NA; clone_size: NA; j_call: TRBJ2-5; v_call: TRBV10-1; cdr3_nt: TGCGCCAGCCGACCCGGCGAGACCCAGTACTTC; cdr3_aa: CASRPGETQYF
d_call: TRBD2; clone_size: NA; j_call: TRBJ2-2; v_call: TRBV7-6; cdr3_nt: TGTGCCAGCAGCCCTAGCGGGCGGAACACCGGGGAGCTGTTTTTT; cdr3_aa: CASSPSGRNTGELFF
d_call: NA; clone_size: NA; j_call: TRBJ2-1; v_call: TRBV2; cdr3_nt: TGTGCCAGCGACTTCCGGGACTCCACCTACAATGAGCAGTTCTTC; cdr3_aa: CASDFRDSTYNEQFF
d_call: TRBD1; clone_size: once; j_call: TRBJ1-2; v_call: TRBV19; cdr3_nt: TGTGCCAGTAGTACGACAGGGGCCAACATCTATGGCTACACCTTC; cdr3_aa: CASSTTGANIYGYTF
d_call: TRBD1; clone_size: once; j_call: TRBJ2-5; v_call: TRBV7-7; cdr3_nt: TGTGCCAGCAGCGCCGGGACAGGGGAAGGGGAGACCCAGTACTTC; cdr3_aa: CASSAGTGEGETQYF
d_call: NA; clone_size: NA; j_call: TRBJ2-1; v_call: TRBV5-1; cdr3_nt: TGCGCCAGCAGCTTGGGATCTGCGGGCAGCCCCTACAATGAGCAGTTCTTC; cdr3_aa: CASSLGSAGSPYNEQFF
d_call: NA; clone_size: NA; j_call: TRBJ2-5; v_call: TRBV28; cdr3_nt: TGTGCCAGCAGTTTTGGGGGTTTCGAAGAGACCCAGTACTTC; cdr3_aa: CASSFGGFEETQYF
d_call: NA; clone_size: once; j_call: TRBJ1-1; v_call: TRBV11-1; cdr3_nt: TGTGCCAGCAGCCCTAACAGGGAGGGCACTGAAGCTTTCTTT; cdr3_aa: CASSPNREGTEAFF
d_call: NA; clone_size: NA; j_call: TRBJ2-7; v_call: TRBV7-9; cdr3_nt: TGTGCCAGCAGCCGAGACAAGGGGATCGAGCAGTACTTC; cdr3_aa: CASSRDKGIEQYF
d_call: TRBD2; clone_size: once; j_call: TRBJ2-7; v_call: TRBV7-2; cdr3_nt: TGTGCCAGCAGCGAGGGACTAGCGAGTACCTACGAGCAGTACTTC; cdr3_aa: CASSEGLASTYEQYF
d_call: TRBD2; clone_size: NA; j_call: TRBJ2-3; v_call: TRBV5-4; cdr3_nt: TGTGCCAGCAGCTTGGAGCGGGAGATGGGAGATACGCAGTATTTT; cdr3_aa: CASSLEREMGDTQYF
d_call: NA; clone_size: many; j_call: TRBJ1-1; v_call: TRBV19; cdr3_nt: TGTGCCAGTAGTGTCTCGACACGAACTGAAGCTTTCTTT; cdr3_aa: CASSVSTRTEAFF
d_call: NA; clone_size: few; j_call: TRBJ2-2; v_call: TRBV7-3; cdr3_nt: TGTGCCAGCAGGCGATGGGCTAGCGAAACCGGGGAGCTGTTTTTT; cdr3_aa: CASRRWASETGELFF
d_call: NA; clone_size: NA; j_call: TRBJ1-3; v_call: TRBV4-2; cdr3_nt: TGTGCCAGCAGCCCAAAAAGCACAGGGATCGGAAACACCATATATTTT; cdr3_aa: CASSPKSTGIGNTIYF
d_call: NA; clone_size: NA; j_call: TRBJ1-3; v_call: TRBV6-1; cdr3_nt: TGTGCCAGCAGTCTAGGGTTTCGAAACACCATATATTTT; cdr3_aa: CASSLGFRNTIYF
d_call: NA; clone_size: NA; j_call: TRBJ1-4; v_call: TRBV5-6; cdr3_nt: TGTGCCAGCAGCCCGATCGGGGGCGGTGAAAAACTGTTTTTT; cdr3_aa: CASSPIGGGEKLFF
d_call: NA; clone_size: NA; j_call: TRBJ1-5; v_call: TRBV19; cdr3_nt: TGTGCCAGTAGTATAGTCTCAGGGGCTCAGCCCCAGCATTTT; cdr3_aa: CASSIVSGAQPQHF
d_call: NA; clone_size: NA; j_call: TRBJ2-3; v_call: TRBV7-9; cdr3_nt: TGTGCCAGCAGCTTCTCAGGGTTGGCAGATACGCAGTATTTT; cdr3_aa: CASSFSGLADTQYF
d_call: NA; clone_size: once; j_call: TRBJ2-6; v_call: TRBV4-3; cdr3_nt: TGCGCCAGCAGCCTCTTTTTGACAGTCAACTCTGGGGCCAACGTCCTGACTTTC; cdr3_aa: CASSLFLTVNSGANVLTF
d_call: NA; clone_size: NA; j_call: TRBJ2-1; v_call: TRBV2; cdr3_nt: TGTGCCAGCAGTGAAAATCACAAGGTGTTCTTC; cdr3_aa: CASSENHKVFF
d_call: TRBD1; clone_size: NA; j_call: TRBJ2-7; v_call: TRBV7-2; cdr3_nt: TGTGCCAGCAAACAGGGGTCCTACGAGCAGTACTTC; cdr3_aa: CASKQGSYEQYF
d_call: TRBD1; clone_size: NA; j_call: TRBJ1-4; v_call: TRBV5-4; cdr3_nt: TGTGCCAGCAGCATCGACAGGGGGGGCGAAAAACTGTTTTTT; cdr3_aa: CASSIDRGGEKLFF
d_call: NA; clone_size: NA; j_call: TRBJ2-5; v_call: TRBV2; cdr3_nt: TGTGCCAGCATCGGGACCTCAATTGGGGGTTTGAAGACCCAGTACTTC; cdr3_aa: CASIGTSIGGLKTQYF
d_call: TRBD1; clone_size: NA; j_call: TRBJ2-7; v_call: TRBV11-3; cdr3_nt: TGTGCCAGCAGCTTAAGGGACAGGGCGCTTACCTACGAGCAGTACTTC; cdr3_aa: CASSLRDRALTYEQYF
d_call: TRBD1; clone_size: few; j_call: TRBJ1-4; v_call: TRBV7-9; cdr3_nt: TGTGCCAGCAGCATCCCGGGACAGGGTTGCCCCGTTAATGAAAAACTGTTTTTT; cdr3_aa: CASSIPGQGCPVNEKLFF
d_call: TRBD2; clone_size: NA; j_call: TRBJ2-3; v_call: TRBV5-1; cdr3_nt: TGCGCCAGCAGCTATGGAAGTAGCGGGAGGGCCGCAGATACGCAGTATTTT; cdr3_aa: CASSYGSSGRAADTQYF
d_call: NA; clone_size: NA; j_call: TRBJ2-3; v_call: TRBV30; cdr3_nt: TGTGCCTGGAGTACCCATCCAGGGGGGGGGTCAGATACGCAGTATTTT; cdr3_aa: CAWSTHPGGGSDTQYF
d_call: TRBD2; clone_size: once; j_call: TRBJ2-1; v_call: TRBV18; cdr3_nt: TGTGCCAGCTCACCGCCGGGACTAGCGGACAATGAGCAGTTCTTC; cdr3_aa: CASSPPGLADNEQFF
d_call: NA; clone_size: NA; j_call: TRBJ1-3; v_call: TRBV18; cdr3_nt: TGTGCCAGCTCACAATCGTCCCTGGAAGGAAACACCATATATTTT; cdr3_aa: CASSQSSLEGNTIYF
d_call: TRBD1; clone_size: few; j_call: TRBJ2-5; v_call: TRBV11-2; cdr3_nt: TGTGCCAGCAGCCTCACCAGGGGGCTGGGAGAGACCCAGTACTTC; cdr3_aa: CASSLTRGLGETQYF
d_call: NA; clone_size: NA; j_call: TRBJ2-2; v_call: TRBV5-4; cdr3_nt: TGTGCCAGCAGCTATGACGGGAGCATTATAAAAACCGGGGAGCTGTTTTTT; cdr3_aa: CASSYDGSIIKTGELFF
d_call: TRBD2; clone_size: NA; j_call: TRBJ2-1; v_call: TRBV7-9; cdr3_nt: TGTGCCAGCAAGGTACTAGCGGGAATGAATGAGCAGTTCTTC; cdr3_aa: CASKVLAGMNEQFF
d_call: TRBD1; clone_size: NA; j_call: TRBJ1-4; v_call: TRBV5-3; cdr3_nt: TGTGCCAGCGCAACAGGGGGCACTAATGAAAAACTGTTTTTT; cdr3_aa: CASATGGTNEKLFF